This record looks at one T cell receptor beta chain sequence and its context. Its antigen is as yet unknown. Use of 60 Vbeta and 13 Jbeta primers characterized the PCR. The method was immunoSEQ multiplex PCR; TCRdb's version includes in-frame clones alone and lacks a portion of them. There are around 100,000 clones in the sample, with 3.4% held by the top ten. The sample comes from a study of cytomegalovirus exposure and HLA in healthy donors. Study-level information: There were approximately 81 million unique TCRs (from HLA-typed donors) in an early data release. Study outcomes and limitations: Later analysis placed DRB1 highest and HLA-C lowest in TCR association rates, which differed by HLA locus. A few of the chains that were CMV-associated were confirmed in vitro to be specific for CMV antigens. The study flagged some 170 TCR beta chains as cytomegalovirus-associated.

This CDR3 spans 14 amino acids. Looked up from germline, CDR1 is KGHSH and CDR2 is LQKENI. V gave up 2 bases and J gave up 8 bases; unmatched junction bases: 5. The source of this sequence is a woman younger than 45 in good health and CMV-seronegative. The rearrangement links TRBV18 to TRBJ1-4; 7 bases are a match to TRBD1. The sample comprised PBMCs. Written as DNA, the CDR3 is TGTGCCAGCTCACCATCCAGGGGGTACGAAAAACTGTTTTTT. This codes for CASSPSRGYEKLFF.